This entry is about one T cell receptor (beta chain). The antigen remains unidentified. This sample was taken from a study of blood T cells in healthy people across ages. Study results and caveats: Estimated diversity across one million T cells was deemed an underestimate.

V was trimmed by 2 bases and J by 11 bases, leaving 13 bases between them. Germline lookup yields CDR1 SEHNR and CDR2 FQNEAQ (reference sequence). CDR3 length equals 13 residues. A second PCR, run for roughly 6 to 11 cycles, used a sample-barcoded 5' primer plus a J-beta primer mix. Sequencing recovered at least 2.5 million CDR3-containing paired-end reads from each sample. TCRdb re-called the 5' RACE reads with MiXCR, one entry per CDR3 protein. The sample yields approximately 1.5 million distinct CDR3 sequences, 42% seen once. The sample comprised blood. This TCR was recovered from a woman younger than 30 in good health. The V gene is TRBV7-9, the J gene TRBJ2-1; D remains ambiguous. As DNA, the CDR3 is TGTGCCAGCAGCTTACTTTCGGGCCCGCAGCAGTTCTTC. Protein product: CASSLLSGPQQFF.